This T cell receptor (beta chain) derives from a study of T-cell memory formation after mild COVID-19 (dated by TCRdb to the early 2020s). Turning to the overall study: TCR sequence clusters from the two donors were found to be largely donor specific. In a couple of donors, T-cell clones that expanded and contracted after mild COVID-19 were followed by sequencing TCRalpha and TCRbeta repertoires longitudinally. The cohort was made up of two young adult volunteers, one female and one male, who were previously healthy. The full study reports these points: SARS-CoV-2 specificity of the second-wave clones peaking on day 37 was not confirmed. Contracting CD4+ clones were located mainly in the CM and EM memory subsets, whereas CD8+ clones were found to be enriched in EMRA. The detection of some responding clones in pre-infection memory suggests that pre-existing cross-reactive memory T cells joined the SARS-CoV-2 response. From day 15 to 85, contracting clones showed balanced CD4/CD8 phenotypes, whereas a second wave of clones that expanded from day 15 to 37 leaned towards CD4+. The study covered only two mild cases, and larger cohorts including severe cases with pre-infection samples were considered necessary.

Ficoll-Paque density gradient centrifugation was used to isolate PBMCs. This clonotype was counted many times. It lacks a known antigen. No much larger clonotype is one base removed from it; base qualities were not supplied. From its cysteine to its phenylalanine, the CDR3 spans 13 amino acids. Only the CDR3 DNA is retained, 39 bases long and in frame from the first base. As encoded in the germline V gene, CDR1 is MGHDK while CDR2 is SYGVNS. At the junction V is shortened by 5 bases and J by 0 bases, with 7 bases in between. This sample was sequenced with an Illumina NovaSeq 6000. TCRalpha and TCRbeta cDNA libraries were built by 5'RACE with constant-segment primers, adding sample barcodes and unique molecular identifiers. RNA was extracted from every sample with Trizol reagent. Amplification of the libraries took two PCR steps, and the second step added a second sample barcode plus Illumina TruSeq adapters. The libraries were sequenced on an Illumina NovaSeq using 2 x 150 bp paired-end reads. As for the authors' bioinformatics: With migec v1.2.7, reads were demultiplexed and then collapsed into UMI-guided consensus sequences. Using mixcr v2.1.11, UMI consensuses were aligned to TRA and TRB V and J templates and then assembled into clonotypes. A clonotype was counted as expanded or contracted only when both edgeR and NoisET called the clonotype significant, with the noise models trained on biological replicates. For edgeR calls, the thresholds were a false discovery rate-adjusted p below 0.01 and a log2 fold-change of 1. PCA with hierarchical clustering of max-normalized trajectories of the 1000 most abundant clonotypes was used as exploratory dynamics analysis. The CD4 or CD8 phenotype of responding clones was assigned using the separately sequenced CD4+ and CD8+ repertoires. TCRdb handled the public reads itself, with Q25 trimming in fastp and clone calling in MiXCR, and kept productive beta chains. Each CDR3 protein gets just one entry, which takes the most common genes and DNA from the rows behind it. The V and J calls, along with clone size, are taken from TCRdb and not from the paper's own processing. Recorded for this sample are roughly 320,000 distinct CDR3 sequences; around 27% of them occurred a single time. About 13% of the sample lies in the top ten.

This TCR was recovered from an adult woman who had mild COVID-19 (a few samples of this study predate the infection). The sample titles of this study are shuffled in the database, so cell type and time point are left out; the donor was told from shared clones. Source material: PBMCs or a T cell subset sorted from them (not recorded which). The chain links TRBV25-1 with TRBJ1-2; a confident D gene designation cannot be given. The CDR3: CASSPIANYGYTF. DNA sequence: TGTGCCAGCAGTCCCATCGCTAACTATGGCTACACCTTC.